This T cell receptor (beta chain) was sequenced during a study of blood T cells in healthy people across ages. Study-wide background: Capture by template switching was about one barcoded beta molecule per two T cells.

Alongside a J-beta primer mix, a sample-barcoded 5' primer served in a second PCR lasting about 6 to 11 cycles. TCRdb analysed the 5' RACE reads with MiXCR anew, one entry per CDR3 protein. This sample has 1.6 million or so distinct CDR3 sequences, with 30% to 35% found just once. CDR3 size: 13 residues. Germline V gene sequence: CDR1 SQVTM, CDR2 ANQGSEA. The trim removed 2 bases at V and 7 bases at J, leaving 5 bases unmatched. The extraction recovered at least 5 micrograms of total RNA per sample. Sequenced material: blood. This clonotype originated in a woman between 25 and 40 years old in good health. The genes are TRBV29-1 and TRBJ2-1; 7 bases are shared with TRBD1. For the CDR3, the DNA is TGCAGCGTTGAAAAGGGGGCGATAAATGAGCAGTTCTTC. Translating gives CSVEKGAINEQFF.